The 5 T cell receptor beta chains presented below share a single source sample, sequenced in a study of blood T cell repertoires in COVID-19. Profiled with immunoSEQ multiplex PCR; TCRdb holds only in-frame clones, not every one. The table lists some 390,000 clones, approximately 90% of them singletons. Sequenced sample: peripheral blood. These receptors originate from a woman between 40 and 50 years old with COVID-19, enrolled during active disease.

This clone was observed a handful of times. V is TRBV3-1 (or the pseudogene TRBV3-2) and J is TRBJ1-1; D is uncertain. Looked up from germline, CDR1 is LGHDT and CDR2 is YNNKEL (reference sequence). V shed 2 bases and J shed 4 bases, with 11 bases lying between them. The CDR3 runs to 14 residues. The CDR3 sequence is CASSQRGPVTEAFF. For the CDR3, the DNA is TGTGCCAGCAGCCAACGAGGGCCGGTCACTGAAGCTTTCTTT.

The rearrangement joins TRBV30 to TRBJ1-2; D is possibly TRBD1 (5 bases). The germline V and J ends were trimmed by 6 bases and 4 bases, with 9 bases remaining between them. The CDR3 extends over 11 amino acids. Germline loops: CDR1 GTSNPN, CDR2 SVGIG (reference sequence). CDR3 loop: CACPQGYGYTF. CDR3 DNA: TGTGCCTGCCCTCAGGGCTATGGCTACACCTTC.

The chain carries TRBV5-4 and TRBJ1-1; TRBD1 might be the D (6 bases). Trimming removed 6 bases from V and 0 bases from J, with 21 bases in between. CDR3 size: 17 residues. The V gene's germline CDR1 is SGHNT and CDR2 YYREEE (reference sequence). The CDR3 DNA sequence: TGTGCCAGCAATCTTGGGGGGGCTCAACTCTTGAACACTGAAGCTTTCTTT. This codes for CASNLGGAQLLNTEAFF.

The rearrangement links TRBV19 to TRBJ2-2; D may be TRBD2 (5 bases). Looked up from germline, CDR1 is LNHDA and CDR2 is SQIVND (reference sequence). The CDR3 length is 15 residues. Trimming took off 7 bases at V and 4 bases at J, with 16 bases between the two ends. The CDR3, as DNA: TGTGCCAGTATGGAAGAGGCCCGGGGCACCGGGGAGCTGTTTTTT. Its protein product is CASMEEARGTGELFF.

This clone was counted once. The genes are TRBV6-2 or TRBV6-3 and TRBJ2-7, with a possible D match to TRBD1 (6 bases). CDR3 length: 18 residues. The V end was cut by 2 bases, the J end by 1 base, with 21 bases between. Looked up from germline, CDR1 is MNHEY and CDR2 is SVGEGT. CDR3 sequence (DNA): TGTGCCAGCAGTTACGAGGCCCGGCAGGGGTGGAGGTCCTACGAGCAGTACTTC. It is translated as CASSYEARQGWRSYEQYF.